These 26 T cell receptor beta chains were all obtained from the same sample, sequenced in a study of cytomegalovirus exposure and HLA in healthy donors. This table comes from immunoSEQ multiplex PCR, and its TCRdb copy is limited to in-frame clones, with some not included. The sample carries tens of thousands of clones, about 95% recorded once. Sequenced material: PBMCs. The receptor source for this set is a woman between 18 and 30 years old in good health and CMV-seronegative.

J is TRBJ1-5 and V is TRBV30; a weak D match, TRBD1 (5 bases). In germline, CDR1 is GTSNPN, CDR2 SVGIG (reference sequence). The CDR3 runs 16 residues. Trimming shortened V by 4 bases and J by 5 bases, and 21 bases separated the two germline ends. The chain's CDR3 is CAWKDRDTGGHQPQHF. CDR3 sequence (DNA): TGTGCCTGGAAAGACCGTGACACCGGGGGTCATCAGCCCCAGCATTTT.

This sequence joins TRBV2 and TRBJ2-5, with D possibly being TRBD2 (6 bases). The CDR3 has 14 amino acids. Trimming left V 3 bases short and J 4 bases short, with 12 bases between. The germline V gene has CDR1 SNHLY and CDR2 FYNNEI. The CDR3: CASSDGLGGETQYF. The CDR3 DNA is TGTGCCAGCAGTGATGGTCTGGGGGGAGAGACCCAGTACTTC.

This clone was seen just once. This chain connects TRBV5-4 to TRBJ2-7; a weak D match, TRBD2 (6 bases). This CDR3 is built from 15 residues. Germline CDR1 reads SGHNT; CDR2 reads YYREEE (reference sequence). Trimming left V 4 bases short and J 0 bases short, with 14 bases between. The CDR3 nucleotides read TGTGCCAGCAGCGGGCTAGCGAACGGCTCCTACGAGCAGTACTTC. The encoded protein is CASSGLANGSYEQYF.

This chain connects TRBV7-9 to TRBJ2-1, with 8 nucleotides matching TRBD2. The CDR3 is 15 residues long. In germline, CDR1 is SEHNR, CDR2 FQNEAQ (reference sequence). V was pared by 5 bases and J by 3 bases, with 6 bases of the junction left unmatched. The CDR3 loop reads CASSVPGTSYNEQFF. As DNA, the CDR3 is TGTGCCAGCAGCGTGCCCGGGACTAGCTACAATGAGCAGTTCTTC.

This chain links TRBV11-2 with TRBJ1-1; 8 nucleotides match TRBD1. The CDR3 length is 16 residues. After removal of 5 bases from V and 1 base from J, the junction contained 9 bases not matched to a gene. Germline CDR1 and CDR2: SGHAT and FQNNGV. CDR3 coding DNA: TGTGCCAGCAGCCCCAGGACAGGGTGGGAGAACACTGAAGCTTTCTTT. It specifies CASSPRTGWENTEAFF.

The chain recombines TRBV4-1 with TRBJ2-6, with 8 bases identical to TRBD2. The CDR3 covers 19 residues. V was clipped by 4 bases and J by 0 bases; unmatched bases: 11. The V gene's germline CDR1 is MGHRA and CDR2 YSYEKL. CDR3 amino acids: CASSRDSSGAGSGANVLTF. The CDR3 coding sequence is TGCGCCAGCAGCCGAGATAGTAGCGGGGCCGGCTCTGGGGCCAACGTCCTGACTTTC.

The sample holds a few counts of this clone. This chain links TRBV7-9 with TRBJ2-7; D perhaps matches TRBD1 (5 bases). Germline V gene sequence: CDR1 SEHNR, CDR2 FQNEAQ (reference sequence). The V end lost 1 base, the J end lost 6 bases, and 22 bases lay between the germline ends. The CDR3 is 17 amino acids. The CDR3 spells CASSLVDMRTSRGEQYF. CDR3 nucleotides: TGTGCCAGCAGCTTAGTAGACATGAGGACATCTAGAGGCGAGCAGTACTTC.

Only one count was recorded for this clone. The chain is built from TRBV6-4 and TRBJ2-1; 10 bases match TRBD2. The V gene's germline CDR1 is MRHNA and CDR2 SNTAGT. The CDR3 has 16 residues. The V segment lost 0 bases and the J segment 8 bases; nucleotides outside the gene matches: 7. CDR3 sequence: CASSDSLAGDADEQFF. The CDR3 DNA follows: TGTGCCAGCAGTGACTCTCTAGCGGGAGATGCGGATGAGCAGTTCTTC.

CDR3 DNA sequence: TGCGCCAGCAGTGAGTACAGGTCGGAAGGCTACACCTTC. Translating gives CASSEYRSEGYTF. The V call is TRBV10-1, the J call TRBJ1-2; a possible D gene is TRBD1 (5 bases). CDR3 length: 13 amino acids. Germline lookup yields CDR1 WNHNN and CDR2 SYGVQD (reference sequence). The V and J ends lost 1 base and 8 bases respectively, with 11 bases between them.

The CDR3 region is CASSPTSGLREEGANEQYF. The DNA of the CDR3 is TGCGCCAGCAGCCCCACCTCGGGCTTGCGGGAGGAGGGTGCAAACGAGCAGTACTTC. This chain uses TRBV5-1 with TRBJ2-7; 8 bases line up with TRBD2. From germline, CDR1 is SGHRS and CDR2 YFSETQ. The CDR3 totals 19 residues. The junction had 23 bases not matched to a gene; V was cut back by 4 bases and J by 5 bases.

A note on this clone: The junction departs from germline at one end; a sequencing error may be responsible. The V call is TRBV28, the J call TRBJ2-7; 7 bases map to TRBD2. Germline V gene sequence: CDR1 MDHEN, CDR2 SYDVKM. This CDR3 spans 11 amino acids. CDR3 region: CAGGDRLRFYF. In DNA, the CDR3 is TGTGCCGGGGGGGACCGCCTTAGGTTTTATTTC.

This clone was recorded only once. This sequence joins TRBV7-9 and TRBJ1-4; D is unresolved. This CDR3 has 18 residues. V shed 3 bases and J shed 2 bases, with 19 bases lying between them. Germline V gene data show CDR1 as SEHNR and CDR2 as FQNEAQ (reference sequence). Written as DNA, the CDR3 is TGTGCCAGCAGCTTTGTCCGCCAAACGATGAGGACTAATGAAAAACTGTTTTTT. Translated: CASSFVRQTMRTNEKLFF.

CDR3 nucleotide sequence: TGTGCCAGCAGTACACTCTCTTCCCTAGGAGGAAATTCACCCCTCCACTTT. This gives the protein CASSTLSSLGGNSPLHF. The J gene is TRBJ1-6, the V gene TRBV27; D is unclear. Germline loops: CDR1 MNHEY, CDR2 SMNVEV (reference sequence). The CDR3 totals 17 residues. Trimming took off 5 bases at V and 7 bases at J, with 21 bases between the two ends.

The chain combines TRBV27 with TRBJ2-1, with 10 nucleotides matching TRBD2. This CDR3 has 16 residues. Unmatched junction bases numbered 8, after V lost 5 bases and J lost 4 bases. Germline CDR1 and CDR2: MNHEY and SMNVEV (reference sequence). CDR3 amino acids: CASSRIAGGQYNEQFF. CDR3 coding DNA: TGTGCCAGCAGTCGGATAGCGGGAGGACAGTACAATGAGCAGTTCTTC.

In nucleotides, the CDR3 is TGCGCCAGCAGCTTGGACGGGATCTACAATGAGCAGTTCTTC. This codes for CASSLDGIYNEQFF. The chain recombines TRBV5-1 with TRBJ2-1; tentative D call: TRBD2 (5 bases). V shed 0 bases and J shed 3 bases, with 7 bases lying between them. Germline values: CDR1 SGHRS, CDR2 YFSETQ. This CDR3 region has 14 residues.

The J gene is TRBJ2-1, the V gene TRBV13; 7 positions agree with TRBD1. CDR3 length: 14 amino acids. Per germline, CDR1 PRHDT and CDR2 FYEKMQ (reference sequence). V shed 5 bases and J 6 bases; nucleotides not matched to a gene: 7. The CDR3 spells CASSRRTGGNEQFF. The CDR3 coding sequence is TGTGCCAGCAGCCGACGGACAGGTGGCAATGAGCAGTTCTTC.

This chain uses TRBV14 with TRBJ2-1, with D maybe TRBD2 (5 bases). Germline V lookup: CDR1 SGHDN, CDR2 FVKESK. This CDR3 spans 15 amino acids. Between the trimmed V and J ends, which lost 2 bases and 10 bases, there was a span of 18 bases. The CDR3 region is CASSQTRLDSWEQFF. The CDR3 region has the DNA TGTGCCAGCAGCCAAACGAGACTGGACTCGTGGGAGCAGTTCTTC.

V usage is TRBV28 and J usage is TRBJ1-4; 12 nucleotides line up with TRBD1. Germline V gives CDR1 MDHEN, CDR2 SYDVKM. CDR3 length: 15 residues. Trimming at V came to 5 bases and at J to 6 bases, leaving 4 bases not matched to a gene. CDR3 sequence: CASSRRDRGHEKLFF. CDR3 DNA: TGTGCCAGCAGTCGCAGGGACAGGGGGCATGAAAAACTGTTTTTT.

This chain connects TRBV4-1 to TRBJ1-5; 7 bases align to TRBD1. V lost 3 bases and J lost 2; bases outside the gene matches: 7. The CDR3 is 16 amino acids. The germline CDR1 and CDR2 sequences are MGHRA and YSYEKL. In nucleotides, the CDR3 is TGCGCCAGCAGCCAGGAAGGGGGCGGAGGCAATCAGCCCCAGCATTTT. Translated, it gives CASSQEGGGGNQPQHF.

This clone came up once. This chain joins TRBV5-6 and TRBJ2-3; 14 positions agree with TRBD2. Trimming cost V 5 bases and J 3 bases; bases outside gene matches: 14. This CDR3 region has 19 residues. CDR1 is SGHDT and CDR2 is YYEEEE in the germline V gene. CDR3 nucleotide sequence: TGTGCCAGCAGGCTGGGGTGGCCCGGGACTAGCGGGAGAACAGATACGCAGTATTTT. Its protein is CASRLGWPGTSGRTDTQYF.

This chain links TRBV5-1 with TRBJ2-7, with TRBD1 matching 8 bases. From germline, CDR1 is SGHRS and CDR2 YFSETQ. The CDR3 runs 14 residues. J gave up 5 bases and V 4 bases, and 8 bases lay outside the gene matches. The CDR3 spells CASSPDRAYNEQYF. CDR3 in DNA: TGCGCCAGCAGCCCGGACAGGGCTTACAACGAGCAGTACTTC.

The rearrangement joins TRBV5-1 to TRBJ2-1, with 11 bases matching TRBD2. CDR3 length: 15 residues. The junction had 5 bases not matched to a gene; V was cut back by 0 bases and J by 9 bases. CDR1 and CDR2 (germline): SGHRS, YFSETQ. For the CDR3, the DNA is TGCGCCAGCAGCTTGGCGACGACTAGCGGGACTGAGCAGTTCTTC. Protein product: CASSLATTSGTEQFF.

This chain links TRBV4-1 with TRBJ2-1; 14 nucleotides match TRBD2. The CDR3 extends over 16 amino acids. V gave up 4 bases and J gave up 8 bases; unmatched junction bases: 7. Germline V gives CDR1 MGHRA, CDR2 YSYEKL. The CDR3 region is CASSRLTSGRAHEQFF. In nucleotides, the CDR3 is TGCGCCAGCAGCCGTTTGACTAGCGGGAGGGCCCATGAGCAGTTCTTC.

CDR3 protein: CASSETRTGELFF. In DNA form, the CDR3 reads TGTGCCAGCAGTGAAACTAGGACCGGGGAGCTGTTTTTT. The chain joins TRBV2 to TRBJ2-2, with a weak D call TRBD2 (5 bases). Germline CDR1 is SNHLY and CDR2 is FYNNEI. The germline V and J ends were trimmed by 2 bases and 5 bases, with 6 bases remaining between them. The CDR3 totals 13 residues.

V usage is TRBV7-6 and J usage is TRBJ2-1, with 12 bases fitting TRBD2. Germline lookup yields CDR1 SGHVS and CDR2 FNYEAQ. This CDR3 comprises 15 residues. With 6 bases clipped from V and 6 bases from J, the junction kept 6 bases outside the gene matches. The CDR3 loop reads CASRPLAGGLNEQFF. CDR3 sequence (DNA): TGTGCCAGCAGGCCTCTAGCGGGAGGGCTCAATGAGCAGTTCTTC.

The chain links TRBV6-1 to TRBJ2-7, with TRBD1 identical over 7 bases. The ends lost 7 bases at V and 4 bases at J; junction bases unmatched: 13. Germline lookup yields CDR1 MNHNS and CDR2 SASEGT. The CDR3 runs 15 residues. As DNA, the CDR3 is TGTGCCAGCACCAGAGAGACAGGGCTCGATTACGAGCAGTACTTC. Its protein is CASTRETGLDYEQYF.